Listed below are T cell receptor beta chains from one sample, sequenced in a study of OX40 agonist ivuxolimab in advanced cancers. Produced via immunoSEQ multiplex PCR; TCRdb's table is partial and in-frame only. The sample has over 75,000 clones, around nine tenths seen once. Material: CD4+ or CD8+ T cells sorted from blood, obtained in a trial of the OX40 agonist ivuxolimab. Source of these receptors: an adult with an advanced solid tumor such as melanoma, head and neck, liver or kidney cancer. Each CDR3 is given with its conserved first and last residue.

j_call: TRBJ1-4; v_call: TRBV28; cdr3_aa: CASSYGELENEKLFF
j_call: TRBJ1-2; v_call: TRBV4-2; cdr3_aa: CASSQDGTDAEGYTF
j_call: TRBJ1-1; v_call: TRBV27; cdr3_aa: CASRPGTGNVESEAFF
j_call: TRBJ1-2; v_call: TRBV5-1; cdr3_aa: CASSSSTGAYGYTF
j_call: TRBJ2-7; v_call: TRBV5-1; cdr3_aa: CASSLGGRGEQYF
j_call: TRBJ2-1; v_call: TRBV5-1; cdr3_aa: CASSLTGDGHEQFF
j_call: TRBJ2-7; v_call: TRBV11-2; cdr3_aa: CASSLAQGWYEQYF
j_call: TRBJ2-2; v_call: TRBV18; cdr3_aa: CASSRLAGGPQNTGELFF
j_call: TRBJ1-4; v_call: TRBV6-6; cdr3_aa: CASSSTGWEANEKLFF
j_call: TRBJ1-2; v_call: TRBV9; cdr3_aa: CASSVGDYGYTF
j_call: TRBJ2-1; v_call: TRBV12-5; cdr3_aa: CASGLVQDEQFF
j_call: TRBJ1-5; v_call: TRBV2; cdr3_aa: CASSEDRQGGQPQHF
j_call: TRBJ1-5; v_call: TRBV30; cdr3_aa: CAWTPGSGQPQHF
j_call: TRBJ2-2; v_call: TRBV28; cdr3_aa: CASSFWAGELFF
j_call: TRBJ1-2; v_call: TRBV5-4; cdr3_aa: CASSPVGGYGYTF
j_call: TRBJ2-1; v_call: TRBV11-2; cdr3_aa: CASSQSRRSSYNEQFF
j_call: TRBJ2-7; v_call: TRBV10-3; cdr3_aa: CAISGQTSYEQYF
j_call: TRBJ1-2; v_call: TRBV7-9; cdr3_aa: CASSFSGEYGYTF